The source of this T cell receptor beta chain is a study of blood T cells in healthy people across ages. Trimming removed 5 bases from V and 9 bases from J; junction bases left unmatched: 23. The CDR3 loop spans 19 amino acids. Next came a second PCR, run for roughly 6 to 11 cycles, which used a sample-barcoded 5' primer along with a J-beta primer mix. Per sample, CDR3-containing paired-end reads numbered at least 2.5 million. A single record per CDR3 protein comes from TCRdb applying MiXCR to the 5' RACE reads. The sample gives about 830,000 distinct CDR3 sequences, 58% of which show up once; about 20% is in the top ten.

This TCR was recovered from a man under 40 in good health. The specimen was blood. This chain connects TRBV12-3 or TRBV12-4 to TRBJ2-1, with TRBD2 matching 9 bases. The chain's CDR3 is CASSQGLVGGGAGDPEQFF. The CDR3 DNA follows: TGTGCCAGCAGTCAAGGGCTAGTCGGCGGGGGGGCCGGTGATCCTGAGCAGTTCTTC.